This record concerns one T cell receptor (beta chain) sequence. Its antigen is unknown. No per-base quality is available; no much larger clone lies one base away. These data originate in a study of blood T cell repertoires in COVID-19 (TCRdb year 2020). Broadly, across the study: Samples from collaborators originated in the United States, Italy and Spain and spanned both the acute and convalescent phases of COVID-19. The dataset comprised deeply sampled blood TCRbeta repertoires from subjects exposed to, actively infected with, or recovered from COVID-19. The samples were drawn from the first 160 participants of the ongoing ImmuneRACE study and from some 1,300 subjects provided by 6 global collaborators. The repertoires were released in a freely available public database meant as a resource for research on the immune response to SARS-CoV-2. Where HLA class I and class II types were available, the types were taken from metadata supplied by the sample provider, not from assay-based typing. The sample metadata nearly always contained a de-identified subject ID, COVID-19 status, age in years and sex. The prospective study material was composed of cDNA or gDNA derived from T cells, B-cell-depleted T cells, or PBMCs.

The germline V end is reduced by 5 bases and the J end by 9 bases; junction bases left unmatched: 10. The germline V gene supplies CDR1 SNHLY and CDR2 FYNNEI. There are 14 amino acids in the CDR3, from cysteine to phenylalanine inclusive. The entry retains the CDR3 DNA only, 42 bases that are in frame from base 1. The collaborating institutions used their own protocols to collect whole blood in K2EDTA tubes. For TCRbeta analysis, collaborators shipped samples as frozen whole blood, isolated PBMCs, or DNA extracted from either of those sample types. Broad study findings and their caveats: The quantity of clinical and demographic metadata differed by source and by participant and was supplied without curation.

TCRbeta CDR3 regions were amplified from genomic DNA using the immunoSEQ Assay, a bias-controlled multiplex PCR. In the original analysis: Nucleated cell counts per sample were estimated from amplification of reference gene primers within the assay. To quantify the absolute abundance of each unique TCRbeta CDR3 rearrangement, sequence reads were collapsed and filtered. For each sample, productive Simpson clonality was calculated as the square root of Simpson's diversity index across productive rearrangements. TCRdb obtained this table from immuneACCESS and retained in-frame rearrangements with V and J assigned. These tables miss some clones; where compared with another copy, unresolved V genes account for less than half of the shortfall, and the remainder is unexplained. V, J and clone size reflect that table, while D and trimming were determined from the DNA. The sample table records approximately 270,000 clones; around 85% of these occur just once. Approximately 9.9% of the sample is taken by the ten largest.

The sequence came from a woman in her 70s with acute or convalescent COVID-19. The sequence joins TRBV2 to TRBJ1-1; TRBD1 lines up with 9 middle nucleotides. Sequenced: peripheral blood. The nucleotides read TGTGCCAGCAGTCCCAGGACAGGGGACGGGAAAGCTTTCTTT. This codes for CASSPRTGDGKAFF.